These T cell receptor beta chains were read from a single sample in a study of beta chain features in type 1 diabetes. Sequenced by immunoSEQ multiplex PCR; TCRdb stores in-frame clones only, minus some. The sample shows 330,000 or so clones, around 13% of them seen only once. The sample was central memory CD4+ T cells from blood. These receptors came from a man between 25 and 39 years old in good health. Both conserved end residues are part of each CDR3.

j_call,v_call,cdr3_aa
TRBJ2-5,TRBV7-9,CASSLNQETQYF
TRBJ1-2,TRBV7-2,CASSLGTRGANYGYTF
TRBJ1-1,TRBV10-3,CAISVQGFSNTEAFF
TRBJ1-5,TRBV7-6,CASGAGTGNQPQHF
TRBJ1-1,TRBV7-2,CASSSTGPRNTEAFF
TRBJ2-2,TRBV7-6,CASSPLGAGELFF
TRBJ1-5,TRBV28,CASSLATGNQPQHF
TRBJ2-3,TRBV7-6,CASSSLGRRSAADTQYF
TRBJ1-2,TRBV2,CASSRDRVEGYTF
TRBJ1-2,TRBV7-9,CASSPGQGHGDGYTF
TRBJ1-6,TRBV7-2,CASSWGRANNSPLHF
TRBJ1-5,TRBV7-2,CASSPGRGLQPQHF
TRBJ2-3,TRBV7-8,CASSLVVQSTDTQYF
TRBJ2-5,TRBV6-6,CASSLRPRGGEETQYF
TRBJ2-7,TRBV7-2,CASSSPLMSTRF
TRBJ2-1,TRBV5-4,CASSLAVKDNEQFF
TRBJ2-1,TRBV30,CASSGTDLYNEQFF
TRBJ2-2,TRBV5-1,CASSLGSGGPVGELFF
TRBJ1-1,TRBV11-3,CASSLGGSENTEAFF
TRBJ1-1,TRBV6-5,CASSYSTGSPRTEAFF
TRBJ1-4,TRBV28,CASSPHPVGTANEKLFF
TRBJ1-2,TRBV11-1,CASSSSRDSNYGYTF
TRBJ2-7,TRBV6-5,CASGQTDSYEQYF
TRBJ1-1,TRBV10-3,CASRVAGQSDTEAFF
TRBJ2-1,TRBV6-6,CASSSRGGQGEQFF
TRBJ2-7,TRBV20-1,CSVRGGYEQYF
TRBJ1-5,TRBV5-6,CASSHQGSNQPQHF
TRBJ2-3,TRBV5-1,CASSPEGLAPDTQYF
TRBJ1-5,TRBV7-2,CASAMRGNQPQHF
TRBJ1-6,TRBV7-2,CASSFADRTSPLHF
TRBJ1-1,TRBV7-3,CASSAARGGYTEAFF
TRBJ2-2,TRBV5-4,CASSSRTGPKGELFF
TRBJ1-5,TRBV7-2,CASSSWGSSNQPQHF
TRBJ2-7,TRBV15,CATSRKGWREQYF
TRBJ2-1,TRBV7-9,CASSLITYNEQFF
TRBJ1-2,TRBV9,CASSDYRGFGDGYTF
TRBJ2-1,TRBV11-3,CASSFLKRSYNEQFF
TRBJ1-5,TRBV10-2,CASSERRVNQPQHF
TRBJ1-4,TRBV9,CASSVGARGQGEKLFF